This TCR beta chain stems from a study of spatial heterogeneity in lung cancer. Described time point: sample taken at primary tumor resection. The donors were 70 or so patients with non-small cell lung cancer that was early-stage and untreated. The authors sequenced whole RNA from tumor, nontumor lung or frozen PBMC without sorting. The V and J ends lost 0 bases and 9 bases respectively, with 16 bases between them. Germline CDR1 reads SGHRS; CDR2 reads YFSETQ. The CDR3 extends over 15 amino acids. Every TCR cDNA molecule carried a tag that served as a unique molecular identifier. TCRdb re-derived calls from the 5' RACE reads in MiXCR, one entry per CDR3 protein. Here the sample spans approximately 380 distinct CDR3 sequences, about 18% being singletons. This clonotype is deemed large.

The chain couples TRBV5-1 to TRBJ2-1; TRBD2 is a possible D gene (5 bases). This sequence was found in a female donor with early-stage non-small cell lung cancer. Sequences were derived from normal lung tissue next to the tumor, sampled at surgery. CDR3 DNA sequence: TGCGCCAGCAGCTTGGAAGTGACTACTTCTCCTGAGCAGTTCTTC. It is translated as CASSLEVTTSPEQFF.